This T cell receptor beta chain was retrieved from a study of shared clonotypes between healthy human individuals. Germline-derived CDR1 and CDR2 are MNHNY and SVGAGI (reference sequence). J was trimmed by 8 bases and V by 2 bases; bases with no gene match: 5. The CDR3 spans 14 residues. Each sample came from a Caucasian adult donor living in Nashville, Tennessee. Some clones are missing from TCRdb's copy, which holds only in-frame ones; the method was immunoSEQ multiplex PCR. Of around 2.5 million clones detected, under 95% appear once; the ten largest clones hold 0.36%. The receptor was derived from a man between 18 and 29 years old in good health. Some clones in this sample may be carry-over from other donors' samples. Sequencing used naive CD4+ T cells from PBMCs. Subset denoted: CD45RA+ positively selected. The V gene is TRBV6-6, the J gene TRBJ1-4, with 7 bases fitting TRBD1. In DNA form, the CDR3 reads TGTGCCAGCAGTTACACAGGGGTCTCAGAAAAACTGTTTTTT. Translating it yields CASSYTGVSEKLFF.